This T cell receptor beta chain was identified during a study of CD8+ T cells in alopecia areata. Study as a whole: People stayed on tofacitinib for 6 to 18 months, then stopped the drug for 6 months.

Regarding the study as a whole: Normal skin's resident alphabeta T cells are also sequenced in scalp samples. Lesional scalp exceeded normal scalp in clonality, especially in alopecia totalis/universalis.

RNA extraction and reverse transcription yielded cDNA as sequencing template. Assay used: immunoSEQ multiplex PCR; TCRdb lists only in-frame clones, some missing. The sample lists roughly 130,000 clones; 50% to 60% were seen once. V lost 1 base and J 6 bases, leaving 10 bases between the germline ends. The CDR3 is made up of 13 amino acids. Germline values: CDR1 SGHAT, CDR2 FQNNGV. In regard to this clone: Its specificity is not known.

The sequences come from CD4+ T cells sorted from blood, collected at week 0. The clonotype originates from a human donor with alopecia areata. This chain joins TRBV11-2 and TRBJ2-7, with a tentative D call TRBD2 (6 bases). CDR3 region: CASSLGGLPEQYF. The CDR3 region has the DNA TGTGCCAGCAGCTTAGGGGGACTTCCCGAGCAGTACTTC.